These 10 T cell receptor beta chains share one sample of origin, sequenced in a study of blood T cell repertoires in COVID-19 (dated by TCRdb to about 2020). Libraries were constructed by the immunoSEQ multiplex PCR assay. Sourced from immuneACCESS, this table was stored by TCRdb with only in-frame sequences that have V and J called. A share of the clones is absent; for the studies checked, an unresolved V gene accounts for under half, and the remainder has no known explanation. The sample table holds fewer than 40,000 clones, of which almost 85% were seen once. Roughly 9.9% of the sample rests with the top ten. Sequencing was performed on peripheral blood. The receptors shown here come from a human donor in a cohort sampled during active COVID-19.

The rearrangement uses TRBV6-4 and TRBJ2-3, with 8 bases fitting TRBD2. The CDR3 is 18 residues long. The V gene's germline CDR1 is MRHNA and CDR2 SNTAGT. J lost 5 bases, V lost 0 bases, and 13 bases had no gene match. For the CDR3, the DNA is TGTGCCAGCAGTGACTCGGGTAGCGGGACCACTGGGGAAGATACGCAGTATTTT. Amino acid sequence: CASSDSGSGTTGEDTQYF.

The chain carries TRBV9 and TRBJ2-1; 13 nucleotides agree with TRBD2. The V segment lost 3 bases and the J segment 10 bases; nucleotides outside the gene matches: 4. The length of the CDR3 is 14 residues. Looked up from germline, CDR1 is SGDLS and CDR2 is YYNGEE. As DNA, the CDR3 is TGTGCCAGCAGCGGGACTAGCGGGAGAGAAGAGCAGTTCTTC. It encodes CASSGTSGREEQFF.

CDR3 region: CASSQGSGRPTGELFF. The CDR3 coding sequence is TGCGCCAGCAGCCAAGGTAGCGGGAGGCCCACCGGGGAGCTGTTTTTT. J is TRBJ2-2 and V is TRBV4-3, with 10 bases fitting TRBD2. The CDR3 sequence is 16 residues long. Germline V gene sequence: CDR1 LGHNA, CDR2 YSLEER. V lost 1 base to trimming and J lost 4 bases; unmatched junction nucleotides: 3.

This clone occurred once. CDR3 coding DNA: TGTGCCAGCAGGGGACAGTGGACTAGCGGAGGACTGCAGTTCTTC. Translating it yields CASRGQWTSGGLQFF. The chain joins TRBV7-9 to TRBJ2-1, with 10 bases lining up with TRBD2. There are 15 residues in the CDR3. From germline, CDR1 is SEHNR and CDR2 FQNEAQ (reference sequence). V was pared by 6 bases and J by 12 bases, with 14 bases of the junction left unmatched.

The sample holds one count of this clone. This sequence joins TRBV5-4 and TRBJ1-3; tentative D call: TRBD1 (5 bases). This CDR3 has 14 residues. V shed 0 bases and J shed 3 bases, with 7 bases lying between them. Germline lookup yields CDR1 SGHNT and CDR2 YYREEE (reference sequence). The CDR3 region is CASSLGRGGNTIYF. CDR3 sequence (DNA): TGTGCCAGCAGCTTGGGAAGGGGTGGAAACACCATATATTTT.

The V call is TRBV19, the J call TRBJ2-7, with a possible D match to TRBD2 (5 bases). Deletions cut 1 base from V and 2 bases from J, with 12 bases between. Germline CDR1 is LNHDA and CDR2 is SQIVND (reference sequence). CDR3 length: 15 amino acids. The CDR3 here is CASSIAARGTYEQYF. The CDR3 bases are TGTGCCAGTAGTATAGCGGCTAGAGGGACCTACGAGCAGTACTTC.

The chain has TRBV18 and TRBJ1-4; D unresolved. Trimming left V 0 bases short and J 7 bases short, with 9 bases between. Germline lookup yields CDR1 KGHSH and CDR2 LQKENI. This CDR3 contains 14 residues. The CDR3 DNA follows: TGTGCCAGCTCACCACCGGGAGGTCCTGAAAAACTGTTTTTT. Translation gives CASSPPGGPEKLFF.

The genes are TRBV4-2 and TRBJ2-6, with 9 bases matching TRBD1. CDR1 and CDR2 from the germline V gene are LGHNA and YNFKEQ. The CDR3 is made up of 18 amino acids. With 1 base clipped from V and 0 bases from J, the junction kept 4 bases outside the gene matches. The CDR3 protein is CASSQATGGYSGANVLTF. CDR3 nucleotides: TGTGCCAGCAGCCAAGCGACAGGGGGTTACTCTGGGGCCAACGTCCTGACTTTC.

The CDR3 region is CASRTGGNTLNTEAFF. For the CDR3, the DNA is TGCGCCAGCCGAACAGGGGGCAACACCCTGAACACTGAAGCTTTCTTT. The chain joins TRBV10-2 to TRBJ1-1, with 9 bases that match TRBD1. The V segment lost 8 bases and the J segment 0 bases; nucleotides outside the gene matches: 10. The CDR3 runs 16 residues. The germline V gene has CDR1 WSHSY and CDR2 SAAADI.

V and J are TRBV9 and TRBJ2-5; 14 nucleotides agree with TRBD2. The CDR3 covers 16 residues. Germline lookup yields CDR1 SGDLS and CDR2 YYNGEE. J lost 4 bases, V lost 4 bases, and 6 bases had no gene match. The CDR3: CASSTGLAGVAETQYF. The CDR3 region has the DNA TGTGCCAGCAGCACGGGACTAGCGGGGGTAGCAGAGACCCAGTACTTC.